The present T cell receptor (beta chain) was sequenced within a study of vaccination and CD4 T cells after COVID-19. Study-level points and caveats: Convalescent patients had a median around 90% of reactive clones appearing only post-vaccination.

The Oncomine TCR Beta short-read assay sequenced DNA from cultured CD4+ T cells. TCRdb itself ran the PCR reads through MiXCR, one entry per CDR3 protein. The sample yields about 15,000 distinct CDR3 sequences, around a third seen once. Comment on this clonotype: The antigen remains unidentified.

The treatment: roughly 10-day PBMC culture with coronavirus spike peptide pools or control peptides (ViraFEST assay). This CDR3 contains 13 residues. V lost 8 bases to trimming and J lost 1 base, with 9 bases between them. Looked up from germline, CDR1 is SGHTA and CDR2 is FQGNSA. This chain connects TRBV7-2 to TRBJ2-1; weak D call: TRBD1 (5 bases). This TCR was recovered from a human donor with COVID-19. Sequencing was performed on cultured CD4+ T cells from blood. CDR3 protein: CASEDSSYNEQFF. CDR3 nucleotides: TGTGCCAGCGAAGACAGTTCCTACAATGAGCAGTTCTTC.